This T cell receptor beta chain came from a study of metastatic and nonmetastatic thyroid tumors. About the study: Across blood and tumor or nodule tissue, repertoires from malignant and benign thyroid patients were compared with one another.

Regarding the study as a whole: Versus benign nodules, malignant thyroid tumors reportedly had significantly higher TCR beta diversity, in blood and tumor.

Prior to thyroid surgery, none of the patients had received any treatment. With regard to this clone: Antigen: not known. The CDR3 does not close with the conserved phenylalanine or tryptophan, likely indicating a read error.

Using MiXCR, TCRdb reanalyzed the PCR reads. The sample lists under 100,000 clones, around 9.2% occurring once. The CDR3 is 12 residues long. V lost 3 bases and J lost 6, with 9 bases in between. The germline V gene has CDR1 MNHEY and CDR2 SMNVEV (reference sequence). The material sequenced was blood. The source is a female donor with papillary thyroid cancer or a benign thyroid nodule (not recorded which). Some clones in this sample may be carry-over from other donors' samples. V is TRBV27 and J is TRBJ2-7; tentatively, D is TRBD1 (6 bases). Here the CDR3 DNA reads TGTGCCAGCAGTTTGGGACACGTCGAGCAGTACTCC. Amino acids: CASSLGHVEQYS.